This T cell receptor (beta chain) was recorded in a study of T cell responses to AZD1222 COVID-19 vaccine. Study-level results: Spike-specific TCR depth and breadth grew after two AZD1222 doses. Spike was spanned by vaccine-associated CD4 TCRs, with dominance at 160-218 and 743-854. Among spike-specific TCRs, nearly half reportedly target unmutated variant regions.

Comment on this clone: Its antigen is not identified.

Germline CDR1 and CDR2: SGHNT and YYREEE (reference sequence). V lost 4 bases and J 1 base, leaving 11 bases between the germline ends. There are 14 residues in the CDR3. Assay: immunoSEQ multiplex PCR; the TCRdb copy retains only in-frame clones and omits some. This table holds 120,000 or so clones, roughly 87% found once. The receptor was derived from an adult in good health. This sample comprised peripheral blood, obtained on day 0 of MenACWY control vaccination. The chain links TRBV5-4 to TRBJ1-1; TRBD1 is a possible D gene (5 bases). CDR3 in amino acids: CASSPRQTNTEAFF. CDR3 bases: TGTGCCAGCAGCCCAAGACAGACGAACACTGAAGCTTTCTTT.